Listed below are T cell receptor beta chains from one sample, sequenced in a study of response to subunit inactivated influenza vaccine. TCRdb re-called the RT-PCR reads with MiXCR, one entry per CDR3 protein. Among 550,000 to 800,000 distinct CDR3 sequences listed, 15% to 18% were seen once. This sample comprised PBMCs from blood, obtained approximately 12 days after vaccination. Receptor source: a man aged 50-59 years who received an inactivated influenza vaccine. Each CDR3 is given with its conserved first and last residue. Fields, in order: CDR3 protein, CDR3 DNA, V gene, clone size, D gene, J gene. A D gene is named only where the DNA matches it firmly. Clone sizes are given selectively: once, few, many, or a class where the clone is expanded.

CASSLVGDSYNEQFF	TGTGCCAGCAGCTTAGTAGGGGACTCCTACAATGAGCAGTTCTTC	TRBV7-9	few	-	TRBJ2-1
CASSLEGAGDTQYF	TGTGCCAGCAGCTTAGAAGGGGCCGGCGATACGCAGTATTTT	TRBV7-2	few	-	TRBJ2-3
CASSRDHYEQYF	TGTGCCAGCAGTCGGGATCACTACGAGCAGTACTTC	TRBV6-1	few	-	TRBJ2-7
CSARDIGQATFGYTF	TGCAGTGCTAGAGATATAGGACAGGCTACCTTTGGCTACACCTTC	TRBV20-1	-	TRBD1	TRBJ1-2
CASSPPGQGYNEQFF	TGTGCCAGCAGTCCCCCGGGACAGGGGTACAATGAGCAGTTCTTC	TRBV7-9	many	TRBD1	TRBJ2-1
CASSHPGQGGYEQYF	TGTGCCAGCTCACATCCGGGACAGGGTGGCTACGAGCAGTACTTC	TRBV18	-	TRBD1	TRBJ2-7
CASSSRDTRTETQYF	TGTGCCAGCAGCTCCCGGGACACCCGCACAGAGACCCAGTACTTC	TRBV7-8	few	-	TRBJ2-5
CASSLAWGTGNTIYF	TGTGCCAGCAGCTTAGCATGGGGGACTGGAAACACCATATATTTT	TRBV7-2	-	-	TRBJ1-3
CSAQARFSGGNYNEQFF	TGCAGTGCGCAAGCTAGGTTCAGCGGGGGGAACTACAATGAGCAGTTCTTC	TRBV20-1	-	TRBD2	TRBJ2-1
CASSLTGDAEQFF	TGCGCCAGCAGTTTGACAGGGGACGCTGAGCAGTTCTTC	TRBV5-1	-	TRBD1	TRBJ2-1
CASSPTRDSIQFF	TGTGCCAGCAGTCCAACCCGGGACAGTATCCAGTTCTTC	TRBV12-3/TRBV12-4	many	TRBD1	TRBJ2-1
CASSLSLVGYNEQFF	TGTGCCAGCAGTTTATCTCTGGTGGGGTACAATGAGCAGTTCTTC	TRBV27	many	-	TRBJ2-1
CASGLFTSGNNEQFF	TGTGCTAGTGGTTTGTTTACTAGCGGGAACAATGAGCAGTTCTTC	TRBV12-5	-	TRBD2	TRBJ2-1
CASSVFVRSYEQYF	TGTGCCAGCAGTGTTTTCGTACGGAGCTACGAGCAGTACTTC	TRBV2	-	-	TRBJ2-7
CASSLFRAGVQETQYF	TGCGCCAGCAGCTTGTTCCGAGCGGGGGTTCAAGAGACCCAGTACTTC	TRBV5-1	-	TRBD2	TRBJ2-5
CASSESRGLIGYEQYF	TGTGCCAGCAGTGAATCCAGGGGGCTAATCGGTTACGAGCAGTACTTC	TRBV25-1	few	TRBD1	TRBJ2-7
CASSVEATRRGVYNEQFF	TGTGCCAGCAGCGTAGAAGCTACGAGGAGGGGGGTCTACAATGAGCAGTTCTTC	TRBV9	few	-	TRBJ2-1
CSAPYRHNEKLFF	TGCAGTGCACCTTACAGGCATAATGAAAAACTGTTTTTT	TRBV20-1	-	-	TRBJ1-4
CASSLAAGGPTGELFF	TGTGCCAGCAGCTTAGCAGCGGGGGGGCCCACCGGGGAGCTGTTTTTT	TRBV7-2	-	TRBD2	TRBJ2-2
CASRSSDTLGELFF	TGTGCCAGCAGGTCCAGTGACACTCTCGGGGAGCTGTTTTTT	TRBV12-3/TRBV12-4	few	-	TRBJ2-2
CASSRSPSGRSTDTQYF	TGTGCCAGCAGCCGCTCCCCTAGCGGGAGGAGCACAGATACGCAGTATTTT	TRBV6-1	few	TRBD2	TRBJ2-3
CSVRLLGSPGEQYF	TGCAGCGTTAGGCTCCTCGGGTCCCCGGGCGAGCAGTACTTC	TRBV29-1	many	-	TRBJ2-7
CASSLGQGINIQYF	TGTGCCAGCAGCTTAGGCCAGGGGATAAACATTCAGTACTTC	TRBV7-8	many	-	TRBJ2-4
CASNQRQTLGTDTQYF	TGTGCCAGCAACCAACGACAGACTTTGGGGACAGATACGCAGTATTTT	TRBV7-9	-	-	TRBJ2-3
CASSFPGQWGQFF	TGTGCCAGCAGTTTCCCCGGACAGTGGGGGCAGTTCTTC	TRBV12-3/TRBV12-4	-	-	TRBJ2-1
CASSSRRYEQYF	TGTGCCAGCAGCTCCAGGAGATACGAGCAGTACTTC	TRBV5-6	-	-	TRBJ2-7
CSVRGTGTNQPQHF	TGCAGCGTTCGGGGGACAGGGACCAATCAGCCCCAGCATTTT	TRBV29-1	-	TRBD1	TRBJ1-5
CASSYRRGGYGYTF	TGTGCCAGCAGTTACCGCAGGGGCGGTTATGGCTACACCTTC	TRBV6-5	-	-	TRBJ1-2
CSTRTGLLAEQFF	TGCAGCACGAGGACAGGGCTCCTAGCTGAGCAGTTCTTC	TRBV29-1	-	TRBD1	TRBJ2-1
CASSLVGTATNYGYTF	TGTGCCAGCAGTTTAGTTGGGACAGCTACTAACTATGGCTACACCTTC	TRBV27	few	TRBD1	TRBJ1-2
CASSLGAIGGGEQFF	TGTGCCAGCAGTTTAGGGGCAATCGGAGGGGGTGAGCAGTTCTTC	TRBV12-3/TRBV12-4	many	-	TRBJ2-1
CASSPPGLGESYEQYF	TGTGCCAGCTCACCACCCGGGCTAGGCGAGTCCTACGAGCAGTACTTC	TRBV18	once	-	TRBJ2-7
CASSPQQPDRPYEQYF	TGTGCCAGCAGTCCCCAGCAACCGGACAGGCCCTACGAGCAGTACTTC	TRBV12-3/TRBV12-4	few	TRBD1	TRBJ2-7
CASSLGADGEKLFF	TGTGCCAGCAGCTTAGGGGCAGACGGGGAAAAACTGTTTTTT	TRBV7-9	many	-	TRBJ1-4
CASSFLAGGGDEQFF	TGTGCCAGCAGCTTTCTGGCGGGAGGAGGAGATGAGCAGTTCTTC	TRBV7-8	many	TRBD2	TRBJ2-1
CASSFTRSGQYF	TGTGCCAGCAGCTTCACTCGCTCTGGACAGTATTTT	TRBV11-2	-	-	TRBJ2-3
CASSLTLRDTEETQYF	TGTGCCAGCAGCTTAACACTCCGGGACACAGAAGAGACCCAGTACTTC	TRBV5-5	few	-	TRBJ2-5
CASSSRFGEGPNTEAFF	TGTGCCAGCAGCAGTAGGTTCGGGGAAGGACCGAACACTGAAGCTTTCTTT	TRBV11-1	-	-	TRBJ1-1
CASSGPSTSGERSTQYF	TGCGCCAGCAGCGGCCCCTCGACTAGCGGGGAACGAAGTACGCAGTATTTT	TRBV5-1	many	TRBD2	TRBJ2-3
CSIGTAYEQYF	TGCAGCATCGGGACAGCCTACGAGCAGTACTTC	TRBV29-1	many	TRBD1	TRBJ2-7
CASSYSGTRYGYTF	TGTGCCAGCAGTTACTCGGGTACGCGGTATGGCTACACCTTC	TRBV6-5	many	-	TRBJ1-2
CASSTTGRLAPFVAKNIQYF	TGTGCCAGCAGTACTACAGGGCGGCTAGCCCCGTTTGTAGCCAAAAACATTCAGTACTTC	TRBV21-1	-	-	TRBJ2-4